These T cell receptor beta chains were read from a single sample in a study of blood T cell repertoires in COVID-19. Libraries were prepared by immunoSEQ multiplex PCR; TCRdb keeps only in-frame clonotypes and omits some of them. Of approximately 270,000 clones detected, around 82% appear once; the ten largest clones hold around 16%. The sequenced sample consisted of peripheral blood. The receptors were sampled from a person between 65 and 79 years old with COVID-19, enrolled during active disease. The CDR3 runs from the conserved cysteine through the conserved F or W. D genes are given only for firm matches. Clone size is not always given. Where it is, it says once, few, many or a class for expanded clones.

TRBV29-1	TRBD2	NA	TRBJ2-2	CSAIAGVNTGELFF	TGCAGCGCCATAGCGGGAGTCAACACCGGGGAGCTGTTTTTT
TRBV5-1	TRBD1	NA	TRBJ2-3	CASSFTDRVDADTQYF	TGCGCCAGCAGCTTTACCGACAGGGTAGATGCAGATACGCAGTATTTT
TRBV7-2	TRBD1	NA	TRBJ1-1	CASSKWVTQGAFEAFF	TGTGCCAGCAGCAAGTGGGTCACCCAGGGGGCGTTTGAAGCTTTCTTT
TRBV4-1	TRBD1	NA	TRBJ1-4	CASSQALQGSNEKLFF	TGCGCCAGCAGCCAAGCCCTACAGGGGTCTAATGAAAAACTGTTTTTT
TRBV27	NA	NA	TRBJ2-2	CASSFQVVNTGELFF	TGTGCCAGCAGTTTTCAGGTTGTGAACACCGGGGAGCTGTTTTTT
TRBV14	NA	NA	TRBJ1-2	CASSQSPNGLSGYTF	TGTGCCAGCAGCCAATCCCCAAACGGGTTGAGTGGCTACACCTTC
TRBV7-8	NA	NA	TRBJ2-2	CASSQTRRELFF	TGTGCCAGCAGCCAAACTCGCCGGGAGCTGTTTTTT
TRBV5-6	NA	once	TRBJ2-7	CASSPGGYEQYF	TGTGCCAGCAGCCCCGGAGGATACGAGCAGTACTTC
TRBV29-1	NA	NA	TRBJ2-6	CSVVGGSPSGANVLTF	TGCAGCGTTGTGGGGGGATCACCGTCTGGGGCCAACGTCCTGACTTTC
TRBV18	NA	NA	TRBJ2-5	CASSHSGTRETQYF	TGTGCCAGCTCACATTCCGGGACTCGGGAGACCCAGTACTTC
TRBV3-1/TRBV3-2	TRBD1	NA	TRBJ2-7	CASCLRGRFYEQYF	TGTGCCAGCTGCCTCAGGGGGCGCTTCTACGAGCAGTACTTC
TRBV19	TRBD2	NA	TRBJ2-7	CASSITSGRAHEQYF	TGTGCCAGTAGTATTACTAGCGGGAGGGCTCACGAGCAGTACTTC
TRBV12-5	TRBD1	many	TRBJ2-3	CASGNPTGESTDTQYF	TGTGCTAGTGGCAATCCGACAGGGGAGAGCACAGATACGCAGTATTTT